Below, 30 T cell receptor beta chains from the same sample are listed, as sequenced in a study of glioma-infiltrating T cells after dendritic cell vaccination. Data came from immunoSEQ multiplex PCR; TCRdb stores just in-frame clones and leaves some out. The table lists about 82,000 clones, roughly 90% of them singletons. The source material was blood, sampled before dendritic cell vaccination. All receptors come from a human donor with glioblastoma.

The chain links TRBV7-8 to TRBJ1-2, with 7 positions matching TRBD1. This CDR3 contains 14 residues. The germline V gene encodes CDR1 SGHVS and CDR2 FQNEAQ. The junction had 7 bases not matched to a gene; V was cut back by 5 bases and J by 4 bases. The chain's CDR3 is CASSPRDSFYGYTF. The CDR3 nucleotides are TGTGCCAGCAGCCCTAGGGACAGCTTCTATGGCTACACCTTC.

The chain links TRBV10-3 to TRBJ2-7, with a weak D call TRBD2 (7 bases). The CDR3 is 16 amino acids. V was cut by 6 bases and J by 0 bases, with 18 bases left in between. The germline V gene encodes CDR1 ENHRY and CDR2 SYGVKD. This CDR3 reads CAIRASKGGDSYEQYF. CDR3 coding DNA: TGTGCCATCAGGGCGTCTAAGGGGGGGGACTCCTACGAGCAGTACTTC.

This clone was seen only once. The chain employs TRBV7-9 and TRBJ1-1; 7 bases are a match to TRBD1. The CDR3 contains 18 residues. The V segment lost 1 base and the J segment 5 bases; nucleotides outside the gene matches: 16. CDR1 is SEHNR and CDR2 is FQNEAQ in the germline V gene (reference sequence). CDR3 sequence reads: CASSLGGGRGRGRTEAFF. Written as DNA, the CDR3 is TGTGCCAGCAGCTTAGGGGGCGGGAGGGGGCGTGGGAGAACTGAAGCTTTCTTT.

The CDR3 sequence: CASSQLGLSGNTIYF. The CDR3 DNA follows: TGCGCCAGCAGCCAACTGGGCCTGTCTGGAAACACCATATATTTT. The chain combines TRBV4-1 with TRBJ1-3, with D uncertain. The CDR3 sequence is 15 residues long. V lost 2 bases, J lost 1 base, and 9 bases lay in between. Germline V gene lookup returns CDR1 MGHRA and CDR2 YSYEKL.

The chain couples TRBV7-8 to TRBJ1-2; the D gene is possibly TRBD1 (6 bases). The V gene's germline CDR1 is SGHVS and CDR2 FQNEAQ. This CDR3 contains 14 residues. V shed 5 bases and J shed 1 base, with 11 bases lying between them. The DNA of the CDR3 is TGTGCCAGCAGCCCGAGGGGGGGTAACTATGGCTACACCTTC. Its translation is CASSPRGGNYGYTF.

The chain has TRBV9 and TRBJ2-7, with D possibly TRBD1 on 5 matching bases. The CDR3 has 14 residues. The germline gives CDR1 SGDLS, CDR2 YYNGEE. The ends were cut back, 4 bases at V and 2 bases at J, with 13 bases in the middle. CDR3 bases: TGTGCCAGCAGCCCCCAGGGTGGCCCCTACGAGCAGTACTTC. Residues: CASSPQGGPYEQYF.

The chain uses TRBV2 and TRBJ2-3, with 8 bases that match TRBD2. The ends lost 8 bases at V and 7 bases at J; junction bases unmatched: 8. CDR1 SNHLY and CDR2 FYNNEI come from the germline V gene. This CDR3 has 13 residues. CDR3: CASVSGRVNTQYF. Written as DNA, the CDR3 is TGTGCCAGCGTGAGCGGGAGAGTCAATACGCAGTATTTT.

CDR3 loop: CASRAPGGGEYF. CDR3 in DNA: TGTGCCAGCAGGGCCCCGGGCGGGGGTGAGTACTTC. The chain couples TRBV6-1 to TRBJ2-4; 7 positions match TRBD2. Germline CDR1 MNHNS, CDR2 SASEGT. After removal of 6 bases from V and 14 bases from J, the junction contained 10 bases not matched to a gene. This CDR3 contains 12 residues.

The genes are TRBV7-2 and TRBJ2-5; D is undetermined. This CDR3 is 13 amino acids long. CDR1 is SGHTA and CDR2 is FQGNSA in the germline V gene. Between the trimmed V and J ends, which lost 2 bases and 13 bases, there was a span of 17 bases. CDR3 in DNA: TGTGCCAGCAGCTTATCGGAGTCCCGTGTGTGGTACTTC. This codes for CASSLSESRVWYF.

The CDR3 DNA reads TGTGCCAGCAGCCTAGCGGGACAGCAGGGCACAGATACGCAGTATTTT. Amino acids: CASSLAGQQGTDTQYF. J is TRBJ2-3 and V is TRBV5-4, with 9 bases identical to TRBD2. CDR1 and CDR2 (germline): SGHNT, YYREEE (reference sequence). J lost 1 base, V lost 4 bases, and 7 bases had no gene match. The CDR3 covers 16 residues.

This clone appeared once. The chain links TRBV7-9 to TRBJ2-2; possibly TRBD1 for D (5 bases). The CDR3 loop spans 14 amino acids. Germline V gene sequence: CDR1 SEHNR, CDR2 FQNEAQ (reference sequence). Trimming left V 5 bases short and J 4 bases short, with 11 bases between. The CDR3 sequence: CASSRRQSTGELFF. The CDR3 nucleotides read TGTGCCAGCAGCCGAAGACAGAGCACCGGGGAGCTGTTTTTT.

The J gene is TRBJ1-1, the V gene TRBV5-1; possibly TRBD1 for D (5 bases). The CDR3 contains 14 residues. Germline CDR1 SGHRS, CDR2 YFSETQ. V shed 0 bases and J shed 4 bases, with 10 bases lying between them. The CDR3 DNA sequence: TGCGCCAGCAGCTTGGTCCAGGGCAGCACTGAAGCTTTCTTT. Amino acid sequence: CASSLVQGSTEAFF.

CDR3 sequence: CASSIGVNTEAFF. CDR3 nucleotide sequence: TGTGCCAGCAGTATCGGGGTAAACACTGAAGCTTTCTTT. The chain has TRBV6-5 and TRBJ1-1; D remains unclear. Germline V gives CDR1 MNHEY, CDR2 SVGAGI. Trimming removed 5 bases at V and 2 bases at J, with 9 bases between. This CDR3 contains 13 residues.

The CDR3 DNA sequence: TGTGCCAGCAGCGCAGGGGCAGATACGCAGTATTTT. Translated, it gives CASSAGADTQYF. The J gene is TRBJ2-3, the V gene TRBV5-4; the D gene is possibly TRBD1 (6 bases). Germline lookup yields CDR1 SGHNT and CDR2 YYREEE (reference sequence). This CDR3 is 12 amino acids long. With 4 bases removed from V and 4 bases from J, the gap between germline ends came to 7 bases.

This chain links TRBV10-2 with TRBJ2-7; TRBD2 is a possible D gene (6 bases). The germline V and J ends were trimmed by 7 bases and 5 bases, with 18 bases remaining between them. Germline V gene lookup returns CDR1 WSHSY and CDR2 SAAADI. The CDR3 extends over 14 amino acids. The CDR3 region is CASNSGRESDEQYF. The CDR3 bases are TGCGCCAGCAACTCGGGTCGGGAGTCAGACGAGCAGTACTTC.

This clone was seen just once. This sequence joins TRBV10-2 and TRBJ2-5; 11 bases agree with TRBD2. The germline CDR1 and CDR2 sequences are WSHSY and SAAADI. Unmatched junction bases numbered 7, after V lost 3 bases and J lost 10 bases. There are 14 residues in the CDR3. CDR3 sequence: CASSETTSGEYQYF. As DNA, the CDR3 is TGCGCCAGCAGTGAAACGACTAGCGGGGAGTACCAGTACTTC.

J is TRBJ2-7 and V is TRBV29-1, with a tentative D call TRBD1 (6 bases). The CDR3 is 11 residues long. CDR1 SQVTM and CDR2 ANQGSEA come from the germline V gene. V lost 7 bases, J lost 5 bases, and 12 bases lay in between. The CDR3 coding sequence is TGCAGCGCTAAACAGGGTAACGAGCAGTACTTC. It yields the protein CSAKQGNEQYF.

The CDR3 is CASSSRNTIYF. The CDR3 DNA reads TGTGCCAGCAGTTCCAGAAACACCATATATTTT. This rearrangement joins TRBV28 to TRBJ1-3, with unresolved D. This CDR3 spans 11 amino acids. Germline CDR1 reads MDHEN; CDR2 reads SYDVKM. The V end was cut by 4 bases, the J end by 5 bases, with 3 bases between.

This clone appeared once. This chain links TRBV5-1 with TRBJ2-1; 9 bases align to TRBD2. This CDR3 comprises 15 residues. Germline lookup yields CDR1 SGHRS and CDR2 YFSETQ. With V trimmed by 4 bases and J by 6 bases, 8 bases remained unmatched. CDR3 nucleotide sequence: TGCGCCAGCAGCCCCGGGGGGACTAGCCCCAATGAGCAGTTCTTC. Amino acid sequence: CASSPGGTSPNEQFF.

The J gene is TRBJ1-2, the V gene TRBV7-9; D might be TRBD1 (5 bases). Germline CDR1 SEHNR, CDR2 FQNEAQ (reference sequence). This CDR3 contains 13 residues. V lost 5 bases and J lost 2, with 9 bases in between. Written as DNA, the CDR3 is TGTGCCAGCAGCCGAGGACAAAACTATGGCTACACCTTC. This encodes CASSRGQNYGYTF. Combining the CDR3 with reference TRBV7-9 and TRBJ1-2 gives the whole variable domain DTGVSQNPRHKITKRGQNVTFRCDPISEHNRLYWYRQTLGQGPEFLTYFQNEAQLEKSRLLSDRFSAERPKGSFSTLEIQRTEQGDSAMYLCASSRGQNYGYTFGSGTRLTVV.

This chain uses TRBV2 with TRBJ1-4, with 9 bases aligning to TRBD1. The CDR3 consists of 15 residues. Germline V CDR1 and CDR2: SNHLY, FYNNEI. V trimming: 3 bases; J trimming: 4 bases; junction bases outside the gene matches: 3. CDR3 sequence (DNA): TGTGCCAGCAGTGAGGGGACAGGGTTTAATGAAAAACTGTTTTTT. Its protein product is CASSEGTGFNEKLFF.

The chain has TRBV27 and TRBJ1-1; possible D gene TRBD1, 5 bases. The V gene lost 5 bases and the J gene lost 3 bases, with 16 bases spanning the gap. The CDR3 totals 15 residues. Germline V gene data show CDR1 as MNHEY and CDR2 as SMNVEV (reference sequence). The CDR3 sequence: CASSGQGAADTEAFF. DNA for the CDR3: TGTGCCAGCAGTGGGCAAGGGGCGGCGGACACTGAAGCTTTCTTT.

The chain joins TRBV4-1 to TRBJ2-3; 9 bases agree with TRBD2. Germline values: CDR1 MGHRA, CDR2 YSYEKL. The CDR3 extends over 18 amino acids. The V segment lost 1 base and the J segment 4 bases; nucleotides outside the gene matches: 12. The DNA for the CDR3 is TGCGCCAGCAGCCAAGGGCCGAATAGCGGGGGCTTCCCAGATACGCAGTATTTT. This encodes CASSQGPNSGGFPDTQYF.

This clone appeared a single time. The chain recombines TRBV21-1 with TRBJ1-2. TRBV21-1 constitutes a pseudogene. The CDR3 length is 15 residues. The CDR3 here is CASSEYRGYHYGYTF. CDR3 DNA sequence: TGTGCCAGCAGCGAATATCGCGGATATCACTATGGCTACACCTTC.

The J gene is TRBJ2-1, the V gene TRBV30, with D maybe TRBD2 (6 bases). V was trimmed by 1 base and J by 1 base, leaving 11 bases between them. This CDR3 has 15 residues. Looked up from germline, CDR1 is GTSNPN and CDR2 is SVGIG (reference sequence). CDR3 in DNA: TGTGCCTGGAGTGGGAGGGCCGGTTCCTACAATGAGCAGTTCTTC. It specifies CAWSGRAGSYNEQFF.

Note on this clone: The sample has other DNA sequences that encode this CDR3 too. CDR3 in DNA: TGTGCCAGTAGTATAGACAGGGGGCGTTCACCCCTCCACTTT. Amino acids: CASSIDRGRSPLHF. This rearrangement joins TRBV19 to TRBJ1-6, with 8 bases fitting TRBD1. Germline V gives CDR1 LNHDA, CDR2 SQIVND (reference sequence). CDR3 length equals 14 residues. Trimming at V came to 0 bases and at J to 9 bases, leaving 1 base not matched to a gene.

The count of this clone is one. Because it lacks the conserved phenylalanine or tryptophan at the end, this CDR3 is likely a read error. The chain employs TRBV4-1 and TRBJ2-4, with D tentatively TRBD2 (6 bases). The CDR3 extends over 14 amino acids. Germline V gives CDR1 MGHRA, CDR2 YSYEKL. V shed 3 bases and J shed 4 bases, with 10 bases lying between them. CDR3 nucleotide sequence: TGCGCCAGCAGCCACCCGGGACTGAAAAACATTCAGTACCTC. Its protein is CASSHPGLKNIQYL.

This chain joins TRBV7-2 and TRBJ2-5, with a possible D match to TRBD1 (5 bases). The CDR3 is 14 residues long. Germline V lookup: CDR1 SGHTA, CDR2 FQGNSA. The V end was cut by 5 bases, the J end by 5 bases, with 15 bases between. The CDR3 coding sequence is TGTGCCAGCAGCAGGCGTAGGGGCGAGGAGACCCAGTACTTC. Its translation is CASSRRRGEETQYF.

V is TRBV7-2 and J is TRBJ2-1; weak D call: TRBD1 (6 bases). CDR1 and CDR2 from the germline V gene are SGHTA and FQGNSA. The length of the CDR3 is 14 residues. Trimming pared 2 bases from V and 13 bases from J, leaving 18 bases between. The CDR3 is CASSLSLGQPPQFF. CDR3 nucleotides: TGTGCCAGCAGCTTATCGTTGGGACAACCTCCTCAGTTCTTC.

This chain connects TRBV6-6 to TRBJ2-1; 9 positions agree with TRBD2. Germline assignment: CDR1 MNHNY and CDR2 SVGAGI (reference sequence). There are 13 residues in the CDR3. V was clipped by 9 bases and J by 9 bases; unmatched bases: 9. The DNA of the CDR3 is TGTGCCAGTCACTTAGCGGGAGTAGTTGAGCAGTTCTTC. It translates to CASHLAGVVEQFF.